These 14 T cell receptor beta chains were all obtained from the same sample, sequenced in a study of blood T cell repertoires in COVID-19. TCRdb's table, derived via immunoSEQ multiplex PCR, lists solely in-frame clones and lacks some. The data hold over 200,000 clones, with around nine tenths observed a single time. Sample: peripheral blood. Receptors originate from a man between 60 and 70 years old with COVID-19, enrolled during active disease.

This chain links TRBV2 with TRBJ1-4; D possibly corresponds to TRBD1 (6 bases). This CDR3 contains 12 residues. Germline CDR1 and CDR2: SNHLY and FYNNEI. The V and J ends lost 5 bases and 5 bases respectively, with 6 bases between them. The CDR3 is CASSTGNEKLFF. The CDR3 coding sequence is TGTGCCAGCAGTACAGGGAATGAAAAACTGTTTTTT.

The chain has TRBV19 and TRBJ2-2; 7 bases align to TRBD1. V lost 8 bases, J lost 0 bases, and 3 bases stayed unmatched. CDR3 length: 14 residues. The germline V gene encodes CDR1 LNHDA and CDR2 SQIVND (reference sequence). This chain's CDR3 is CASDRVANTGELFF. The DNA of the CDR3 is TGTGCCAGTGACAGGGTAGCGAACACCGGGGAGCTGTTTTTT.

The V and J genes are TRBV19 and TRBJ2-2; a possible D gene is TRBD1 (5 bases). The germline V gene encodes CDR1 LNHDA and CDR2 SQIVND (reference sequence). The CDR3 covers 15 residues. The germline V and J ends were trimmed by 5 bases and 2 bases, with 12 bases remaining between them. The CDR3 here is CASSFGAVNTGELFF. CDR3 bases: TGTGCCAGTAGTTTTGGGGCAGTTAACACCGGGGAGCTGTTTTTT.

The chain links TRBV25-1 to TRBJ1-4, with 7 bases fitting TRBD1. V lost 4 bases and J lost 0; bases outside the gene matches: 8. The length of the CDR3 is 17 residues. Germline V gene data show CDR1 as MGHDK and CDR2 as SYGVNS. The CDR3 loop is CASSGRQGYATNEKLFF. For the CDR3, the DNA is TGTGCCAGCAGTGGCCGACAGGGTTATGCAACTAATGAAAAACTGTTTTTT.

The chain couples TRBV19 to TRBJ2-2; D unresolved. The V gene's germline CDR1 is LNHDA and CDR2 SQIVND (reference sequence). V lost 7 bases to trimming and J lost 6 bases, with 18 bases between them. The CDR3 covers 15 residues. The CDR3 here is CASTKTTSRAGELFF. CDR3 nucleotide sequence: TGTGCCAGTACCAAAACCACCAGCCGGGCCGGGGAGCTGTTTTTT.

CDR3 nucleotide sequence: TGTGCCAGCAGTCTAATAACCCCGATCAATGAGCAGTTCTTC. Residues: CASSLITPINEQFF. The V and J genes are TRBV2 and TRBJ2-1; D is unclear. The CDR3 sequence is 14 residues long. Germline CDR1 and CDR2: SNHLY and FYNNEI. V was pared by 5 bases and J by 6 bases, with 14 bases between. Using reference TRBV2 and TRBJ2-1 for the parts outside the CDR3, the full variable domain is EPEVTQTPSHQVTQMGQEVILRCVPISNHLYFYWYRQILGQKVEFLVSFYNNEISEKSEIFDDQFSVERPDGSNFTLKIRSTKLEDSAMYFCASSLITPINEQFFGPGTRLTVL.

This clone was counted once. This chain uses TRBV5-1 with TRBJ1-1; D ambiguous. The CDR3 sequence is 16 residues long. The germline gives CDR1 SGHRS, CDR2 YFSETQ. Trimming cost V 0 bases and J 2 bases, with 14 bases left between them. DNA for the CDR3: TGCGCCAGCAGCTTGGCACGGCTAGTGTATAACACTGAAGCTTTCTTT. This gives the protein CASSLARLVYNTEAFF.

The chain recombines TRBV5-1 with TRBJ2-1, with 8 nucleotides matching TRBD2. CDR3 length: 14 amino acids. V shed 4 bases, J shed 8 bases, and the junction held 8 bases outside the gene matches. The germline V gene has CDR1 SGHRS and CDR2 YFSETQ. CDR3 sequence reads: CASSPSLAGDEQFF. The CDR3 DNA is TGCGCCAGCAGCCCGTCCCTAGCGGGTGATGAGCAGTTCTTC.

The CDR3 is CASSSRPSSGAYYNEQFF. CDR3 nucleotide sequence: TGTGCCAGCAGTTCCCGGCCTTCTAGCGGGGCTTATTACAATGAGCAGTTCTTC. The chain uses TRBV7-6 and TRBJ2-1, with TRBD2 identical over 9 bases. This CDR3 has 18 amino acids. Trimming cost V 6 bases and J 4 bases; bases outside gene matches: 16. The germline CDR1 and CDR2 sequences are SGHVS and FNYEAQ.

The chain couples TRBV5-6 to TRBJ1-1, with TRBD1 identical over 10 bases. Germline CDR1 reads SGHDT; CDR2 reads YYEEEE. The CDR3 contains 13 residues. Unmatched junction bases numbered 8, after V lost 4 bases and J lost 11 bases. CDR3 sequence: CASSPTRTGGAFF. The DNA for the CDR3 is TGTGCCAGCAGCCCAACCCGGACAGGGGGGGCTTTCTTT.

This rearrangement joins TRBV11-2 to TRBJ2-7; D remains unclear. This CDR3 spans 12 amino acids. Per the germline V gene, CDR1 is SGHAT and CDR2 is FQNNGV. V was trimmed by 5 bases and J by 12 bases, leaving 17 bases between them. The CDR3 DNA is TGTGCCAGCAGCAAAGAAGCGACCACTTTGTACTTC. Residues: CASSKEATTLYF.

The V and J genes are TRBV28 and TRBJ2-1, with unresolved D. CDR1 MDHEN and CDR2 SYDVKM come from the germline V gene. The CDR3 loop spans 15 amino acids. V lost 6 bases to trimming and J lost 2 bases, with 14 bases between them. The CDR3 coding sequence is TGTGCCAGCAGCGGCGGAGCCGTCCCCTACAATGAGCAGTTCTTC. Encoded protein: CASSGGAVPYNEQFF.

The chain has TRBV7-9 and TRBJ2-6; TRBD1 matches 11 bases. Germline trimming cut 6 bases from V and 3 bases from J; bases unmatched to any gene: 4. Germline lookup yields CDR1 SEHNR and CDR2 FQNEAQ (reference sequence). The CDR3 has 16 residues. The CDR3 reads CASSLDRGRGANVLTF. CDR3 DNA: TGTGCCAGCAGTTTGGACAGGGGGCGTGGGGCCAACGTCCTGACTTTC.

V usage is TRBV7-9 and J usage is TRBJ1-5; 8 bases are a match to TRBD1. CDR1 SEHNR and CDR2 FQNEAQ come from the germline V gene (reference sequence). V shed 5 bases, J shed 5 bases, and the junction held 8 bases outside the gene matches. This CDR3 is 15 amino acids long. CDR3 DNA: TGTGCCAGCAGCGCAACGGACAGGGCAGATCAGCCCCAGCATTTT. Residues: CASSATDRADQPQHF.